This is a list of T cell receptor beta chains from one sample in a study of T cell repertoires in aging, cancer and after chemotherapy. TCRdb re-derived calls from the multiplex PCR reads in MiXCR, one entry per CDR3 protein. Of under 7,000 distinct CDR3 sequences detected, 32% appear once; the ten largest clones hold about 30%. Sequences were obtained from blood. Source of these receptors: a human donor with a blood cancer. CDR3s include the opening cysteine and the closing phenylalanine or tryptophan. D genes are given only for firm matches. Part of the rows lack a size; the others show once, few, many or a class for expanded clones.

D	size	V	J	DNA	CDR3
TRBD1	few	TRBV6-5	TRBJ1-5	TGTGCCAGCAGTTACCAATCCCGGGACAGGGACTATCAGCCCCAGCATTTT	CASSYQSRDRDYQPQHF
NA	hyperexpanded	TRBV6-6	TRBJ2-3	TGTGCCAGCAGCTACGGGCTCCCCTCAGATACGCAGTATTTT	CASSYGLPSDTQYF
TRBD1	NA	TRBV20-1	TRBJ1-1	TGCAGTGCTAGACCTGCGGGACAGAGACCCATGAACACTGAAGCTTTCTTT	CSARPAGQRPMNTEAFF
TRBD2	few	TRBV27	TRBJ2-3	TGTGCCAGCAGGTCACTAGCGGGGGGACGCACAGATACGCAGTATTTT	CASRSLAGGRTDTQYF
NA	medium-sized	TRBV6-5	TRBJ2-2	TGTGCCAGCGGGCCTTACACCGGGGAGCTGTTTTTT	CASGPYTGELFF
TRBD1	medium-sized	TRBV19	TRBJ2-1	TGTGCCAGTAGGGGAGGACAGGGGTTCTACAATGAGCAGTTCTTC	CASRGGQGFYNEQFF
TRBD1	NA	TRBV18	TRBJ1-2	TGTGCCAGCTCACCTAACCGGGACAGGACTTATGGCTACACCTTC	CASSPNRDRTYGYTF
TRBD1	NA	TRBV18	TRBJ2-1	TGTGCCAGCTCAGTTGGACAGGCCGACTACAATGAGCAGTTCTTC	CASSVGQADYNEQFF
TRBD1	NA	TRBV19	TRBJ1-2	TGTGCCAGTAGTATTTTAGGGGGCGCCGGGAATAACTATGGCTACACCTTC	CASSILGGAGNNYGYTF
NA	NA	TRBV24-1	TRBJ2-5	TGTGCCACCGGGACTGAAGAAGAGACCCAGTACTTC	CATGTEEETQYF
TRBD1	few	TRBV7-6	TRBJ1-4	TGTGCCAGCAGCCGGCAGGGGGCAGCTAATGAAAAACTGTTTTTT	CASSRQGAANEKLFF
NA	NA	TRBV5-6	TRBJ1-6	TGTGCCAGCAGCTTGGACAGGTGGTCACCCCTCCACTTT	CASSLDRWSPLHF
TRBD2	few	TRBV18	TRBJ2-1	TGTGCCAGCTCACCTCGGAGCGGGAGCATCCACAATGAGCAGTTCTTC	CASSPRSGSIHNEQFF
NA	few	TRBV30	TRBJ1-3	TGTGCCTGGAGTGGGGGGGCACACACCATATATTTT	CAWSGGAHTIYF
NA	NA	TRBV5-6	TRBJ1-5	TGTGCCAGCAGCTTAAACAGGATTAATCAGCCCCAGCATTTT	CASSLNRINQPQHF
NA	medium-sized	TRBV18	TRBJ2-2	TGTGCCAGCTCACCACGGCAGGGAAACACCGGGGAGCTGTTTTTT	CASSPRQGNTGELFF
NA	few	TRBV7-2	TRBJ2-1	TGTGCCAGCAGGGAGAAGGGGGTCAATGAGCAGTTCTTC	CASREKGVNEQFF